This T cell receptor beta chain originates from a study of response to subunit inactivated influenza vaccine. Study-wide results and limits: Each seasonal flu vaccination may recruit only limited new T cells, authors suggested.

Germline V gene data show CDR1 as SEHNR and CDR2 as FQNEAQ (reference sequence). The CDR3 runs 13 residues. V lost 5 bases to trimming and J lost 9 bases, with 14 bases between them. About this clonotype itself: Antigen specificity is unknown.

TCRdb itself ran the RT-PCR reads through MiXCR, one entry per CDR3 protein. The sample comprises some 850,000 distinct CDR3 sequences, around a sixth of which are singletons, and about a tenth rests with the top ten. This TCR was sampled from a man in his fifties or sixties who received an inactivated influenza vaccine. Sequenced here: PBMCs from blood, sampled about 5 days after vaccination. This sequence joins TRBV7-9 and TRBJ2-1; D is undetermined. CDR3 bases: TGTGCCAGCAGCATCCACAGCAGTGGTGAGCAGTTCTTC. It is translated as CASSIHSSGEQFF.